The 22 T cell receptor beta chains in this list originate from one sample, sequenced in a study of OX40 agonist ivuxolimab in advanced cancers. The repertoire was sequenced with immunoSEQ multiplex PCR; TCRdb's copy has only in-frame clones and lacks some. This sample has about 20,000 clones, with just over 90% found just once. This material consisted of CD4+ or CD8+ T cells sorted from blood, taken in a trial of the OX40 agonist ivuxolimab. The source of these receptors is an adult with an advanced solid tumor such as melanoma, head and neck, liver or kidney cancer.

J is TRBJ2-2 and V is TRBV27, with D perhaps TRBD1 (7 bases). V was cut by 10 bases and J by 6 bases, with 18 bases left in between. The CDR3 runs 14 residues. CDR1 MNHEY and CDR2 SMNVEV come from the germline V gene (reference sequence). The CDR3 nucleotides are TGTGCCACCAGACCCAGGGGGGCGTCCGGGGAGCTGTTTTTT. Translating gives CATRPRGASGELFF.

This CDR3 is CASSTRTGSF. The CDR3 nucleotides are TGTGCCAGCAGCACCCGGACAGGGTCGTTT. The J gene is TRBJ1-1, the V gene TRBV21-1; TRBD1, the table's D call, lacks a check against the DNA. TRBV21-1 is flagged as a pseudogene. The CDR3 totals 10 residues.

V usage is TRBV27 and J usage is TRBJ2-7; TRBD1 agrees at 8 bases. Germline V CDR1 and CDR2: MNHEY, SMNVEV (reference sequence). The CDR3 is 13 residues long. After removal of 10 bases from V and 5 bases from J, the junction contained 10 bases not matched to a gene. In nucleotides, the CDR3 is TGTGCCACATTGGACAGGGTGAATCACGAGCAGTACTTC. Translation: CATLDRVNHEQYF.

The chain couples TRBV15 to TRBJ1-1; 7 bases align to TRBD1. Germline assignment: CDR1 LNHNV and CDR2 YYDKDF (reference sequence). The CDR3 runs 21 residues. Trimming at V came to 2 bases and at J to 0 bases, leaving 21 bases not matched to a gene. The CDR3 DNA is TGTGCCACCAGCAGACAGGGGGGGCAGGGGCAAGTCCGACCCATGAACACTGAAGCTTTCTTT. It yields the protein CATSRQGGQGQVRPMNTEAFF.

The chain employs TRBV7-9 and TRBJ2-1; D remains unclear. The ends were cut back, 5 bases at V and 7 bases at J, with 12 bases in the middle. This CDR3 region has 13 residues. From germline, CDR1 is SEHNR and CDR2 FQNEAQ (reference sequence). CDR3 sequence reads: CASSDNGWNEQFF. CDR3 nucleotide sequence: TGTGCCAGCAGCGATAACGGGTGGAATGAGCAGTTCTTC.

This chain joins TRBV29-1 and TRBJ2-3; D is possibly TRBD1 (5 bases). Germline V gene data show CDR1 as SQVTM and CDR2 as ANQGSEA. This CDR3 is built from 16 residues. V lost 0 bases and J 0 bases, leaving 13 bases between the germline ends. CDR3 in amino acids: CSVEETLTASTDTQYF. CDR3 in DNA: TGCAGCGTTGAAGAGACCCTGACAGCTAGCACAGATACGCAGTATTTT.

The rearrangement uses TRBV7-6 and TRBJ1-1; no reliable D call. CDR1 is SGHVS and CDR2 is FNYEAQ in the germline V gene. This CDR3 is built from 13 residues. With 2 bases removed from V and 0 bases from J, the gap between germline ends came to 4 bases. The CDR3 reads CASSLWMNTEAFF. Written as DNA, the CDR3 is TGTGCCAGCAGCTTATGGATGAACACTGAAGCTTTCTTT. The complete variable domain, with remaining parts taken from reference TRBV7-6 and TRBJ1-1, reads GAGVSQSPRYKVTKRGQDVALRCDPISGHVSLYWYRQALGQGPEFLTYFNYEAQQDKSGLPNDRFSAERPEGSISTLTIQRTEQRDSAMYRCASSLWMNTEAFFGQGTRLTVV.

The chain links TRBV5-4 to TRBJ2-2; no firm D call. Germline CDR1 and CDR2: SGHNT and YYREEE (reference sequence). Trimming left V 4 bases short and J 0 bases short, with 10 bases between. The CDR3 is 15 amino acids. In DNA, the CDR3 is TGTGCCAGCAGCCTGTGGGTGTCGAACACCGGGGAGCTGTTTTTT. Translated: CASSLWVSNTGELFF.

J is TRBJ1-5 and V is TRBV10-3; possible D gene TRBD1, 6 bases. The CDR3 contains 15 residues. V was trimmed by 0 bases and J by 4 bases, leaving 10 bases between them. Looked up from germline, CDR1 is ENHRY and CDR2 is SYGVKD. The CDR3 DNA sequence: TGTGCCATCAGTGAGTCGGACAGTCCAAATCAGCCCCAGCATTTT. Translating gives CAISESDSPNQPQHF.

The CDR3 sequence: CASSRGGQLYEQYF. In DNA form, the CDR3 reads TGTGCCAGCAGCCGAGGGGGACAGCTCTACGAGCAGTACTTC. The J gene is TRBJ2-5, the V gene TRBV14; 7 bases line up with TRBD1. With the DNA end fitting TRBJ2-7 better, the J assignment may be wrong. The germline V gene has CDR1 SGHDN and CDR2 FVKESK. The CDR3 consists of 14 residues.

V usage is TRBV5-1 and J usage is TRBJ2-2; D possibly corresponds to TRBD1 (7 bases). V lost 1 base and J lost 4, with 14 bases in between. This CDR3 has 16 amino acids. Per the germline V gene, CDR1 is SGHRS and CDR2 is YFSETQ. The CDR3 DNA reads as TGCGCCAGCAGCTTGCGTTACCAGGGGGGCACCGGGGAGCTGTTTTTT. Translation: CASSLRYQGGTGELFF.

This sequence joins TRBV15 and TRBJ1-5, with a tentative D call TRBD1 (5 bases). V was shortened by 3 bases and J by 0 bases, with 12 bases between the two germline ends. CDR3 length equals 16 residues. From germline, CDR1 is LNHNV and CDR2 YYDKDF (reference sequence). The CDR3 loop reads CATSRAGGDSNQPQHF. As DNA, the CDR3 is TGTGCCACCAGCAGGGCTGGGGGGGATAGCAATCAGCCCCAGCATTTT.

The V call is TRBV6-5, the J call TRBJ2-7, with D hard to call. The germline CDR1 and CDR2 sequences are MNHEY and SVGAGI. Trimming shortened V by 1 base and J by 6 bases, and 7 bases separated the two germline ends. The CDR3 is made up of 12 amino acids. DNA for the CDR3: TGTGCCAGCAGTTACTATCCGGGCGAGCAGTACTTC. As protein: CASSYYPGEQYF.

V gene TRBV6-5 combines with J gene TRBJ2-7; D perhaps matches TRBD2 (5 bases). CDR1 is MNHEY, CDR2 SVGAGI, per germline. The CDR3 sequence is 14 residues long. V was pared by 2 bases and J by 1 base, with 9 bases between. The CDR3 protein is CASSYTPGSYEQYF. In nucleotides, the CDR3 is TGTGCCAGCAGTTACACACCGGGGTCCTACGAGCAGTACTTC.

The chain uses TRBV4-1 and TRBJ2-7; D possibly uses TRBD1 or TRBD2 (5 bases each). Germline loops: CDR1 MGHRA, CDR2 YSYEKL. This CDR3 comprises 14 residues. V lost 4 bases, J lost 5 bases, and 15 bases lay in between. This CDR3 is CASSPGPLQDEQYF. The CDR3 nucleotides are TGCGCCAGCAGCCCGGGACCACTTCAAGACGAGCAGTACTTC.

The chain employs TRBV4-1 and TRBJ2-7; the D gene is possibly TRBD1 (7 bases). The CDR3 length is 14 residues. Per germline, CDR1 MGHRA and CDR2 YSYEKL. V lost 1 base, J lost 3 bases, and 10 bases lay in between. CDR3: CASSQVQGGYEQYF. The CDR3 DNA reads TGCGCCAGCAGCCAAGTTCAGGGGGGCTACGAGCAGTACTTC.

The chain carries TRBV4-1 and TRBJ2-5; D perhaps matches TRBD2 (6 bases). Trimming stripped 1 base from V and 7 bases from J, with 13 bases between. Germline CDR1 reads MGHRA; CDR2 reads YSYEKL. This CDR3 contains 14 residues. CDR3 in DNA: TGCGCCAGCAGCCAAGTCGATGGGCGGGGGACCCAGTACTTC. It yields the protein CASSQVDGRGTQYF.

Only one count was recorded for this clone. The J gene is TRBJ1-2, the V gene TRBV7-9; 7 bases map to TRBD1. The germline CDR1 and CDR2 sequences are SEHNR and FQNEAQ (reference sequence). With V trimmed by 3 bases and J by 0 bases, 1 base remained unmatched. This CDR3 has 14 amino acids. As DNA, the CDR3 is TGTGCCAGCAGCTTGGGGACAGCTAACTATGGCTACACCTTC. It encodes CASSLGTANYGYTF.

The chain is built from TRBV7-9 and TRBJ2-1; TRBD2 might be the D (7 bases). Trimming shortened V by 4 bases and J by 6 bases, and 19 bases separated the two germline ends. The germline V gene has CDR1 SEHNR and CDR2 FQNEAQ (reference sequence). The CDR3 is 16 amino acids. This CDR3 is CASSSRWRGGGNEQFF. DNA of the CDR3: TGTGCCAGCAGCTCCCGGTGGCGGGGAGGGGGCAATGAGCAGTTCTTC.

V gene TRBV6-5 combines with J gene TRBJ1-1; D is possibly TRBD1 (6 bases). V was trimmed by 7 bases and J by 0 bases, leaving 9 bases between them. The CDR3 consists of 13 residues. Germline CDR1 is MNHEY and CDR2 is SVGAGI. The CDR3 reads CASTGEVNTEAFF. The CDR3 DNA follows: TGTGCCAGCACAGGGGAGGTGAACACTGAAGCTTTCTTT.

The V gene is TRBV5-4, the J gene TRBJ2-5; the D is unclear. Germline assignment: CDR1 SGHNT and CDR2 YYREEE (reference sequence). V dropped 9 bases and J dropped 2 bases, with 14 bases sitting between them. This CDR3 is built from 13 residues. The CDR3 coding sequence is TGTGCCACCGTAGACCCGCCACAAGAGACCCAGTACTTC. Its protein product is CATVDPPQETQYF.

This clone has a single count. This chain links TRBV7-9 with TRBJ2-5, with 9 positions matching TRBD2. The length of the CDR3 is 16 residues. V lost 1 base, J lost 7 bases, and 10 bases stayed unmatched. Germline V lookup: CDR1 SEHNR, CDR2 FQNEAQ (reference sequence). Here the CDR3 DNA reads TGTGCCAGCAGCTTAGTCATTAGCGGGGGCGGCGGGACCCAGTACTTC. Translating it yields CASSLVISGGGGTQYF.